Presented here are 13 T cell receptor beta chains from one specimen sequenced in a study of T cells in Graves' hyperthyroidism and ophthalmopathy. The CDR3 regions of TCR beta were amplified from RNA transcripts. Researchers ran a first-round RT-PCR on the TCR CDR3 using the HTBI primer set. From the multiplex PCR reads, TCRdb called clonotypes with MiXCR, one entry per CDR3 protein. The sample lists 400,000 to 550,000 distinct CDR3 sequences, roughly a quarter seen once, with around 11% in the top ten. The source material was blood. These receptors were collected from a woman under 40 with Graves' ophthalmopathy.

This chain joins TRBV12-3 or TRBV12-4 and TRBJ1-5; D is possibly TRBD1 (5 bases). The CDR3 length is 15 residues. The V and J ends lost 1 base and 3 bases respectively, with 10 bases between them. The CDR3 protein is CASSLGGRVNQPQHF. The CDR3 DNA follows: TGTGCCAGCAGTTTAGGGGGCAGGGTCAATCAGCCCCAGCATTTT.

V is TRBV12-3 or TRBV12-4 and J is TRBJ2-6; maybe TRBD1 (5 bases). Trimming took 8 bases from V and 0 from J, leaving 17 bases between them. This CDR3 has 17 amino acids. DNA of the CDR3: TGTGCCAGCGGGCCCAGGGTCTCCCTCTCTGGGGCCAACGTCCTGACTTTC. Translating gives CASGPRVSLSGANVLTF.

The J gene is TRBJ1-1, the V gene TRBV6-5; tentatively, D is TRBD1 (6 bases). CDR3 size: 15 residues. The V end lost 2 bases, the J end lost 4 bases, and 14 bases lay between the germline ends. The germline V gene encodes CDR1 MNHEY and CDR2 SVGAGI. CDR3: CASSYDRTASTEAFF. In nucleotides, the CDR3 is TGTGCCAGCAGTTACGACCGGACAGCTTCCACTGAAGCTTTCTTT.

This clonotype has ten or more counts. The chain combines TRBV11-1 with TRBJ2-2; D is ambiguous. The V end was cut by 4 bases, the J end by 6 bases, with 0 bases between. Looked up from germline, CDR1 is SGHAT and CDR2 is FQDESV (reference sequence). This CDR3 is built from 10 residues. In DNA, the CDR3 is TGTGCCAGCAGCTCCGGGGAGCTGTTTTTT. It translates to CASSSGELFF. The complete variable domain, with remaining parts taken from reference TRBV11-1 and TRBJ2-2, reads EAEVAQSPRYKITEKSQAVAFWCDPISGHATLYWYRQILGQGPELLVQFQDESVVDDSQLPKDRFSAERLKGVDSTLKIQPAELGDSAMYLCASSSGELFFGEGSRLTVL.

This clonotype was observed many times. V gene TRBV6-2 or TRBV6-3 combines with J gene TRBJ2-7, with TRBD2 matching 8 bases. CDR1 and CDR2 from the germline V gene are MNHEY and SVGEGT. The CDR3 sequence is 14 residues long. V lost 7 bases and J lost 0; bases outside the gene matches: 5. The CDR3 region has the DNA TGTGCCAGCAATGGACTAGCCTTCTCCTACGAGCAGTACTTC. This sequence encodes CASNGLAFSYEQYF.

This chain connects TRBV7-8 to TRBJ2-5, with D perhaps matching TRBD1 (6 bases). The CDR3 has 15 amino acids. The germline V gene has CDR1 SGHVS and CDR2 FQNEAQ. V lost 5 bases and J 1 base, leaving 14 bases between the germline ends. The CDR3: CASSPRQVVQETQYF. CDR3 nucleotide sequence: TGTGCCAGCAGCCCACGACAGGTCGTCCAAGAGACCCAGTACTTC.

This clonotype was seen ten or more times. The rearrangement uses TRBV6-2 or TRBV6-3 and TRBJ1-1, with D tentatively TRBD1 (5 bases). Germline V gives CDR1 MNHEY, CDR2 SVGEGT. V was trimmed by 1 base and J by 1 base, leaving 10 bases between them. The CDR3 length is 15 residues. In DNA form, the CDR3 reads TGTGCCAGCAGTTACTACCGGGGGTCGAACACTGAAGCTTTCTTT. Translated, it gives CASSYYRGSNTEAFF.

Details on this clonotype: A read error may account for a junction end that differs from germline. The J gene is TRBJ1-5, the V gene TRBV6-1; 10 bases are a match to TRBD1. This CDR3 has 13 residues. The germline CDR1 and CDR2 sequences are MNHNS and SASEGT. Here the CDR3 DNA reads TGTGCCAGCGGTGACAGGGGGCTTCAGCCCCAGCATTTT. Its translation is CASGDRGLQPQHF.

This clonotype has ten or more counts. The chain is built from TRBV5-1 and TRBJ1-3; D is possibly TRBD1 (6 bases). Germline assignment: CDR1 SGHRS and CDR2 YFSETQ. Trimming cost V 5 bases and J 2 bases, with 14 bases left between them. The CDR3 runs 15 residues. The CDR3 loop reads CASRPYPGAGNTIYF. DNA for the CDR3: TGCGCCAGCAGGCCCTACCCAGGGGCTGGAAACACCATATATTTT. Using reference TRBV5-1 and TRBJ1-3 for the parts outside the CDR3, the full variable domain is KAGVTQTPRYLIKTRGQQVTLSCSPISGHRSVSWYQQTPGQGLQFLFEYFSETQRNKGNFPGRFSGRQFSNSRSEMNVSTLELGDSALYLCASRPYPGAGNTIYFGEGSWLTVV.

The chain combines TRBV6-5 with TRBJ2-7; D remains unclear. The CDR3 is 14 amino acids. Germline V gives CDR1 MNHEY, CDR2 SVGAGI. Between the trimmed V and J ends, which lost 2 bases and 1 base, there was a span of 9 bases. As DNA, the CDR3 is TGTGCCAGCAGTTACGGGTCAGAGTCCTACGAGCAGTACTTC. This gives the protein CASSYGSESYEQYF.

This clonotype appeared many times. V and J are TRBV12-3 or TRBV12-4 and TRBJ1-5; D perhaps matches TRBD1 (6 bases). Between the trimmed V and J ends, which lost 6 bases and 7 bases, there was a span of 16 bases. The CDR3 sequence is 14 residues long. The CDR3 nucleotides read TGTGCCAGCAGCTCCAAGGGGGGACACCAGCCCCAGCATTTT. Protein product: CASSSKGGHQPQHF.

This clonotype was counted ten times or more. The chain uses TRBV11-2 and TRBJ1-2; weak D call: TRBD1 (6 bases). CDR3 length: 16 residues. The V and J ends lost 2 bases and 1 base respectively, with 14 bases between them. Germline loops: CDR1 SGHAT, CDR2 FQNNGV. Here the CDR3 reads CASSLHHGQSNYGYTF. DNA for the CDR3: TGTGCCAGCAGCTTACACCATGGACAGAGTAACTATGGCTACACCTTC. The complete variable domain, with remaining parts taken from reference TRBV11-2 and TRBJ1-2, reads EAGVAQSPRYKIIEKRQSVAFWCNPISGHATLYWYQQILGQGPKLLIQFQNNGVVDDSQLPKDRFSAERLKGVDSTLKIQPAKLEDSAVYLCASSLHHGQSNYGYTFGSGTRLTVV.

In its sample, this clonotype was seen many times. The chain is built from TRBV5-1 and TRBJ2-6; D unclear. Trimming stripped 0 bases from V and 11 bases from J, with 9 bases between. In germline, CDR1 is SGHRS, CDR2 YFSETQ. The CDR3 spans 13 residues. CDR3 sequence reads: CASSLDRLYVLTF. The CDR3 bases are TGCGCCAGCAGCTTGGATAGGCTCTACGTCCTGACTTTC.